The 14 T cell receptor beta chains below were found in one sample sequenced in a study of T cells in Graves' hyperthyroidism and ophthalmopathy. Using RNA transcripts as the source, TCR beta CDR3 regions were amplified. First-round RT-PCR of the TCR CDR3 relied on the HTBI primer set. MiXCR, run by TCRdb on the multiplex PCR reads, gives a single entry per CDR3 protein. The sample gives about 350,000 distinct CDR3 sequences, approximately 16% of which show up once; roughly a fifth is in the top ten. Sequenced sample: blood. All receptors come from an older woman with Graves' ophthalmopathy.

In this sample, this clonotype turned up a few times. This chain links TRBV6-1 with TRBJ1-1; D not resolved. In germline, CDR1 is MNHNS, CDR2 SASEGT. V lost 3 bases and J 6 bases, leaving 11 bases between the germline ends. The CDR3 spans 13 residues. The CDR3 region has the DNA TGTGCCAGCAGTGACCCCTCCACGTCTGAAGCTTTCTTT. The encoded protein is CASSDPSTSEAFF.

This chain connects TRBV6-2 or TRBV6-3 to TRBJ2-7, with 12 bases matching TRBD2. The CDR3 sequence is 15 residues long. The germline gives CDR1 MNHEY, CDR2 SVGEGT. J gave up 3 bases and V 4 bases, and 4 bases lay outside the gene matches. CDR3 sequence: CASSSGLAGYYEQYF. CDR3 nucleotide sequence: TGTGCCAGCAGTTCGGGACTAGCGGGTTACTACGAGCAGTACTTC.

The gene calls are TRBV11-2 and TRBJ2-7; 10 nucleotides align to TRBD2. This CDR3 is 18 amino acids long. V was pared by 2 bases and J by 3 bases, with 13 bases of the junction left unmatched. In germline, CDR1 is SGHAT, CDR2 FQNNGV. The chain's CDR3 is CASSLMGRLAGDLYEQYF. The CDR3 DNA reads TGTGCCAGCAGCTTAATGGGTCGCCTAGCGGGAGATCTCTACGAGCAGTACTTC.

The chain recombines TRBV7-9 with TRBJ2-1, with 9 bases matching TRBD2. Germline V gene data show CDR1 as SEHNR and CDR2 as FQNEAQ (reference sequence). The CDR3 loop spans 15 amino acids. The junction had 5 bases not matched to a gene; V was cut back by 1 base and J by 7 bases. CDR3 protein: CASSLGTSAENEQFF. DNA of the CDR3: TGTGCCAGCAGCTTAGGGACTAGCGCCGAGAATGAGCAGTTCTTC.

This clonotype was detected only a few times. The chain uses TRBV19 and TRBJ2-7, with TRBD1 as a possible D gene (6 bases). Germline V gene lookup returns CDR1 LNHDA and CDR2 SQIVND (reference sequence). The CDR3 is 15 amino acids. Trimming took 3 bases from V and 0 from J, leaving 12 bases between them. CDR3 amino acids: CASSIGAGASYEQYF. The CDR3 nucleotides read TGTGCCAGTAGTATCGGCGCAGGGGCCTCCTACGAGCAGTACTTC.

The genes are TRBV20-1 and TRBJ2-1; 7 bases align to TRBD2. Trimming removed 1 base from V and 8 bases from J; junction bases left unmatched: 11. CDR1 DFQATT and CDR2 SNEGSKA come from the germline V gene (reference sequence). The CDR3 length is 15 residues. The CDR3: CSARGRGGSWDEQFF. The DNA for the CDR3 is TGCAGTGCTAGAGGCCGGGGCGGGAGTTGGGATGAGCAGTTCTTC.

In the case of this clonotype: A much larger clone sits a single nucleotide away, making a read error possible. CDR3 amino acids: CASSLEAGSHTEASF. In nucleotides, the CDR3 is TGCGCCAGCAGCTTGGAAGCAGGCAGTCACACTGAAGCTTCCTTT. V usage is TRBV5-1 and J usage is TRBJ1-1; D ambiguous. The CDR3 contains 15 residues. Germline assignment: CDR1 SGHRS and CDR2 YFSETQ.

This clonotype occurred many times. The chain carries TRBV2 and TRBJ2-7; tentatively, D is TRBD1 (6 bases). This CDR3 is built from 16 residues. Germline V gene lookup returns CDR1 SNHLY and CDR2 FYNNEI. With 4 bases removed from V and 6 bases from J, the gap between germline ends came to 22 bases. This CDR3 reads CASSVQGSPALGEQYF. In nucleotides, the CDR3 is TGTGCCAGCAGTGTACAGGGCTCGCCGGCCTTAGGCGAGCAGTACTTC.

The V call is TRBV20-1, the J call TRBJ2-5; D possibly corresponds to TRBD2 (6 bases). Looked up from germline, CDR1 is DFQATT and CDR2 is SNEGSKA (reference sequence). The CDR3 sequence is 14 residues long. The V gene lost 3 bases and the J gene lost 5 bases, with 16 bases spanning the gap. Here the CDR3 DNA reads TGCAGTGCTAGCCCCGGGACTGGCTATGAGACCCAGTACTTC. Encoded protein: CSASPGTGYETQYF.

This clonotype was counted many times. The CDR3 region has the DNA TGTGCCAGCAGCACCGCGGGGGCGCGGGCAGATACGCAGTATTTT. This gives the protein CASSTAGARADTQYF. The genes are TRBV5-8 and TRBJ2-3, with D maybe TRBD2 (7 bases). Germline V CDR1 and CDR2: SGHTS, YDEGEE. The germline V and J ends were trimmed by 4 bases and 4 bases, with 16 bases remaining between them. The CDR3 length is 15 residues.

In this sample, this clonotype turned up many times. In DNA, the CDR3 is TGTGCCACCAGTGACCCTAGGCGGCCAGCCTACGAGCAGTACTTC. Translating gives CATSDPRRPAYEQYF. V is TRBV24-1 and J is TRBJ2-7; unclear D gene. The V end was cut by 4 bases, the J end by 2 bases, with 14 bases between. The CDR3 is 15 residues long. The germline gives CDR1 KGHDR, CDR2 SFDVKD.

This clonotype was observed many times. This sequence joins TRBV29-1 and TRBJ2-3; the D is unclear. Germline V gene data show CDR1 as SQVTM and CDR2 as ANQGSEA. V lost 4 bases and J lost 0, with 11 bases in between. CDR3 length: 14 residues. CDR3 in amino acids: CSVVWPDSTDTQYF. The CDR3 nucleotides are TGCAGCGTTGTATGGCCGGACAGCACAGATACGCAGTATTTT.

The sample holds a few counts of this clonotype. V gene TRBV7-2 combines with J gene TRBJ1-3; D perhaps matches TRBD1 (6 bases). This CDR3 is built from 16 residues. Germline V gene sequence: CDR1 SGHTA, CDR2 FQGNSA. V was clipped by 4 bases and J by 3 bases, with 16 bases between them. The CDR3 loop is CASSSLHRDFGNTIYF. The CDR3 DNA reads TGTGCCAGCAGCTCTCTCCACAGGGACTTTGGAAACACCATATATTTT.

For this clonotype: A read error may explain this, as a much larger clone is one base away. The rearrangement joins TRBV6-5 to TRBJ1-5; D is uncertain. Per germline, CDR1 MNHEY and CDR2 SVGAGI. This CDR3 has 12 amino acids. V was clipped by 2 bases and J by 4 bases, with 3 bases between them. The CDR3 nucleotides are TGTGCCAGCAGTTACGGGAATCAGCCCCAGCATTTT. Its protein product is CASSYGNQPQHF.